This T cell receptor beta chain was sequenced during a study of T cells in Graves' hyperthyroidism and ophthalmopathy. Across the study: At initial diagnosis, before any treatment had begun, peripheral blood was obtained.

This clonotype showed up many times. The germline V and J ends were trimmed by 5 bases and 7 bases, with 14 bases remaining between them. The CDR3 covers 13 residues. Germline CDR1 reads MDHEN; CDR2 reads SYDVKM. Regions amplified from RNA transcripts were the TCR beta CDR3 regions. HTBI primers were used for first-round RT-PCR of the TCR CDR3. TCRdb reprocessed the multiplex PCR reads with MiXCR, giving one entry per CDR3 protein. The sample records around 350,000 distinct CDR3 sequences, 19% being singletons. The source material was blood. The clonotype comes from a woman aged 18-29 years with Graves' hyperthyroidism. The V gene is TRBV28, the J gene TRBJ1-1, with D hard to call. The CDR3: CASSQTDSFEAFF. DNA of the CDR3: TGTGCCAGCAGTCAAACGGACTCATTTGAAGCTTTCTTT. The whole variable domain, remainder taken from reference TRBV28 and TRBJ1-1, is DVKVTQSSRYLVKRTGEKVFLECVQDMDHENMFWYRQDPGLGLRLIYFSYDVKMKEKGDIPEGYSVSREKKERFSLILESASTNQTSMYLCASSQTDSFEAFFGQGTRLTVV.